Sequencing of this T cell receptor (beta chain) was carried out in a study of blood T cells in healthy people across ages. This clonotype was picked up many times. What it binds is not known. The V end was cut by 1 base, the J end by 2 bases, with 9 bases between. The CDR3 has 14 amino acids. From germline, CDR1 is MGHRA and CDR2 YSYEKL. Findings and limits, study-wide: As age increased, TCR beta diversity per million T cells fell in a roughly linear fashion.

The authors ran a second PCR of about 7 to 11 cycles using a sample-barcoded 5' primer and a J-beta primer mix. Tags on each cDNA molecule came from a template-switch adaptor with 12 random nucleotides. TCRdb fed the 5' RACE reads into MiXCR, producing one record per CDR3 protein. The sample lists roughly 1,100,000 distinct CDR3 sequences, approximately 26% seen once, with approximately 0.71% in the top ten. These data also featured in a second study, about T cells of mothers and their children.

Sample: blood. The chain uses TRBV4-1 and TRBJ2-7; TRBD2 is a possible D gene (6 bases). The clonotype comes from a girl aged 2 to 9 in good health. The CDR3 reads CASSQGDLTYEQYF. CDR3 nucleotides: TGCGCCAGCAGCCAAGGGGACTTGACCTACGAGCAGTACTTC.